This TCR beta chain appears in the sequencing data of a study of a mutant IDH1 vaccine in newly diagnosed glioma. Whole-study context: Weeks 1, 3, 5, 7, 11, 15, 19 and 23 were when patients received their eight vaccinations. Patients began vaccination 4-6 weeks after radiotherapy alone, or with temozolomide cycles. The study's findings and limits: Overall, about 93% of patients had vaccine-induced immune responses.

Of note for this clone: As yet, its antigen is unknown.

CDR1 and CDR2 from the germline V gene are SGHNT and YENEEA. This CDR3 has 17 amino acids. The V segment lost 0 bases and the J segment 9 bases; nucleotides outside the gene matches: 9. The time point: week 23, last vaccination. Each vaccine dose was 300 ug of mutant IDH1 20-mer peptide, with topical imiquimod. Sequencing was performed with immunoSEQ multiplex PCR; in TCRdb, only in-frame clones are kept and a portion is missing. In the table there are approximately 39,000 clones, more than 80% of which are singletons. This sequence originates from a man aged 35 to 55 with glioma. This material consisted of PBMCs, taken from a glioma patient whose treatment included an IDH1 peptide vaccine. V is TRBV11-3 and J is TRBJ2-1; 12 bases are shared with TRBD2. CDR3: CASSLDQGLAGRGEQFF. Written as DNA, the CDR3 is TGTGCCAGCAGCTTAGATCAAGGACTAGCGGGACGGGGTGAGCAGTTCTTC. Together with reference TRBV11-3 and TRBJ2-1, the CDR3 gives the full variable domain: EAGVVQSPRYKIIEKKQPVAFWCNPISGHNTLYWYLQNLGQGPELLIRYENEEAVDDSQLPKDRFSAERLKGVDSTLKIQPAELGDSAVYLCASSLDQGLAGRGEQFFGPGTRLTVL.